The rows below give T cell receptor beta chains drawn from one sample of a study of T cell responses to AZD1222 COVID-19 vaccine. Measured with immunoSEQ multiplex PCR; TCRdb has only the in-frame clones, and not every one. In the table there are roughly 130,000 clones, around 94% of which are singletons. The material was peripheral blood, obtained on day 0 of AZD1222 vaccination. These receptors all come from an adult in good health. The CDR3 runs from the conserved cysteine through the conserved F or W.

CDR3aa: CASSLGPTGSTYEQYF
v_gene: TRBV18

CDR3aa: CASSLGAHNSPLHF
v_gene: TRBV5-4

CDR3aa: CASSLGAAYSNQPQHF
v_gene: TRBV11-2

CDR3aa: CASSLVGLVGSNQPQHF
v_gene: TRBV7-9

CDR3aa: CASSLGQGARYTEAFF
v_gene: TRBV5-1

CDR3aa: CASSQGGALLAGVRYEQYF
v_gene: TRBV3-1/TRBV3-2

CDR3aa: CASSLVLIGLAGGNEQFF
v_gene: TRBV7-8

CDR3aa: CASSEPGAISYEQYF
v_gene: TRBV2

CDR3aa: CASSPGLQETQYF
v_gene: TRBV18

CDR3aa: CASRMGEYEQYF
v_gene: TRBV2

CDR3aa: CASSWTYEQFF
v_gene: TRBV2

CDR3aa: CASSQVVTGRRSDYGYTF
v_gene: TRBV4-2

CDR3aa: CASSSAAGPPDAYNEQFF
v_gene: TRBV7-3

CDR3aa: CAWSVAGQLHNQPQHF
v_gene: TRBV30

CDR3aa: CASSSNGTSGRTDTQYF
v_gene: TRBV5-1

CDR3aa: CASSQDAFELGYTF
v_gene: TRBV4-3

CDR3aa: CASSLTDRAARRYNSPLHF
v_gene: TRBV7-3

CDR3aa: CASSLSEYSPLHF
v_gene: TRBV11-1

CDR3aa: CASSSTGTGGSTDTQYF
v_gene: TRBV11-2

CDR3aa: CASSHSLAGLADTQYF
v_gene: TRBV3-1/TRBV3-2

CDR3aa: CASNENSNQPQHF
v_gene: TRBV19

CDR3aa: CASSPSGSSYEQYF
v_gene: TRBV7-9

CDR3aa: CASSPGQGGWQPQHF
v_gene: TRBV6-5

CDR3aa: CASSVWTGGAKDEQFF
v_gene: TRBV9

CDR3aa: CASSPPIGTGGRQPQHF
v_gene: TRBV18

CDR3aa: CASSGHPGGTEAFF
v_gene: TRBV9

CDR3aa: CASSPTHRENTEAFF
v_gene: TRBV9

CDR3aa: CASKGGRLNADTQYF
v_gene: TRBV6-5

CDR3aa: CASRRGLAPRGGTDTQYF
v_gene: TRBV2

CDR3aa: CASRPGQISNQPQHF
v_gene: TRBV27

CDR3aa: CASSSSHTTGETQYF
v_gene: TRBV7-3

CDR3aa: CAISETGGTGYEKLFF
v_gene: TRBV10-3

CDR3aa: CASSQFCPNTSGRGCPYEQYF
v_gene: TRBV23-1

CDR3aa: CASTSGFNTGELFF
v_gene: TRBV27

CDR3aa: CASSMTGGVNIQYF
v_gene: TRBV28

CDR3aa: CSVIPGASGNTIYF
v_gene: TRBV29-1

CDR3aa: CASSYTGARNQPQHF
v_gene: TRBV28

CDR3aa: CSAYRPLTSEKLFF
v_gene: TRBV29-1

CDR3aa: CASSLGLGREIYEQYF
v_gene: TRBV28

CDR3aa: CATRRDMNTEAFF
v_gene: TRBV4-1

CDR3aa: CASSYLAGREQYF
v_gene: TRBV6-5